The rows below give T cell receptor beta chains drawn from one sample of a study of CD4 T cells in relation to SARS-CoV-2 and coronaviruses. Antigens of these TCRs are unknown. Only in-frame clones appear in the TCRdb table, and some are missing; sequencing was by immunoSEQ multiplex PCR. The profile shows about 43,000 clones, approximately 80% of them singletons. Sequencing used naive CD4+ T cells from PBMCs, cultured in vitro. All receptors come from an adult with COVID-19. The CDR3 runs from the conserved cysteine through the conserved F or W. D genes are given only for firm matches. Clone sizes are given selectively: once, few, many, or a class where the clone is expanded.

V,J,D,size,CDR3,DNA
TRBV28,TRBJ2-5,.,.,CASRPPGYQETQYF,TGTGCCAGCAGGCCCCCGGGGTACCAAGAGACCCAGTACTTC
TRBV2,TRBJ2-2,TRBD2,.,CASRGGRRGELFF,TGTGCCAGCAGGGGAGGGAGGCGCGGGGAGCTGTTTTTT
TRBV6-4,TRBJ2-1,TRBD2,.,CASSPSGSGRSYNEQFF,TGTGCCAGCAGTCCTAGCGGGAGCGGGAGGTCCTACAATGAGCAGTTCTTC
TRBV13,TRBJ1-6,TRBD1,.,CASTGQGWSPLHF,TGTGCCAGCACGGGACAGGGCTGGTCACCCCTCCACTTT
TRBV4-1,TRBJ2-6,.,.,CASSQEAGKSPGANVLTF,TGCGCCAGCAGCCAAGAGGCAGGGAAGAGTCCTGGGGCCAACGTCCTGACTTTC
TRBV12-5,TRBJ2-1,TRBD2,few,CASGLGLAGADEQFF,TGTGCTAGTGGTTTGGGATTAGCGGGGGCGGATGAGCAGTTCTTC
TRBV7-9,TRBJ2-1,TRBD2,.,CASSLLDRLAGINEQFF,TGTGCCAGCAGCTTACTCGATAGGCTAGCGGGAATCAATGAGCAGTTCTTC
TRBV7-3,TRBJ2-1,.,once,CASSPHGWLSSSYNEQFF,TGTGCCAGCAGCCCCCACGGGTGGCTTTCCAGCTCCTACAATGAGCAGTTCTTC
TRBV13,TRBJ1-1,.,.,CASSLMGRAEAFF,TGTGCCAGCAGCTTAATGGGGAGGGCTGAAGCTTTCTTT
TRBV6-1,TRBJ1-2,.,.,CASSENTPTFGYTF,TGTGCCAGCAGTGAAAACACCCCGACCTTTGGCTACACCTTC
TRBV11-2,TRBJ1-1,.,few,CASSPKGTEAFF,TGTGCCAGCAGCCCCAAGGGGACTGAAGCTTTCTTT
TRBV3-1/TRBV3-2,TRBJ1-6,TRBD1,once,CASSHIYRTGYNSPLHF,TGTGCCAGCAGCCACATTTATCGGACAGGATATAATTCACCCCTCCACTTT
TRBV7-9,TRBJ2-7,TRBD2,.,CASSPKGLAAYEQYF,TGTGCCAGCAGCCCAAAGGGACTAGCAGCCTACGAGCAGTACTTC
TRBV6-1,TRBJ2-7,TRBD1,.,CASSEVSAGGVSSYEQYF,TGTGCCAGCAGTGAAGTCTCTGCAGGGGGAGTAAGCTCCTACGAGCAGTACTTC
TRBV5-1,TRBJ2-1,TRBD2,few,CASSFLAGSYNEQFF,TGCGCCAGCAGCTTCCTAGCGGGCTCCTACAATGAGCAGTTCTTC
TRBV2,TRBJ2-5,.,.,CASGGEGQETQYF,TGTGCCAGCGGGGGCGAGGGCCAAGAGACCCAGTACTTC
TRBV7-9,TRBJ2-1,.,once,CASSLKGRAEQFF,TGTGCCAGCAGCTTAAAGGGTCGGGCAGAGCAGTTCTTC
TRBV28,TRBJ2-6,.,.,CASSLRGAGANVLTF,TGTGCCAGCAGTTTGCGGGGCGCTGGGGCCAACGTCCTGACTTTC
TRBV18,TRBJ1-2,.,few,CASSPSAGANYGYTF,TGTGCCAGCTCACCATCGGCAGGGGCCAACTATGGCTACACCTTC
TRBV20-1,TRBJ2-5,TRBD1,.,CSASPDRGETQYF,TGCAGTGCTAGTCCCGACAGGGGTGAGACCCAGTACTTC
TRBV7-8,TRBJ2-7,TRBD2,.,CASSLSSGAAYEQYF,TGTGCCAGCAGCTTATCTAGCGGGGCGGCCTACGAGCAGTACTTC
TRBV20-1,TRBJ2-1,TRBD2,.,CSASTTSGIEEQFF,TGCAGTGCTAGTACAACTAGCGGGATAGAAGAGCAGTTCTTC
TRBV27,TRBJ2-3,.,.,CASSFLEDTDTQYF,TGTGCCAGCAGTTTTTTAGAAGACACAGATACGCAGTATTTT
TRBV19,TRBJ2-1,TRBD2,.,CASSPGLAGGPKEQFF,TGTGCCAGTAGCCCAGGACTAGCGGGAGGGCCAAAGGAGCAGTTCTTC
TRBV29-1,TRBJ1-3,.,few,CSVAGSAGNTIYF,TGCAGCGTTGCCGGGAGCGCAGGAAACACCATATATTTT
TRBV27,TRBJ2-1,TRBD2,.,CASRPPLAGANEQFF,TGTGCCAGCAGGCCCCCCCTAGCGGGAGCCAATGAGCAGTTCTTC
TRBV28,TRBJ1-2,.,.,CASKMGPFGYTF,TGTGCCAGCAAGATGGGGCCTTTTGGCTACACCTTC
TRBV28,TRBJ2-7,.,.,CASSSPAGSAYEQYF,TGTGCCAGCAGTTCCCCCGCGGGAAGCGCCTACGAGCAGTACTTC
TRBV10-3,TRBJ2-6,.,.,CAISWGVGGSGANVLTF,TGTGCCATCAGTTGGGGGGTAGGGGGGTCTGGGGCCAACGTCCTGACTTTC
TRBV6-5,TRBJ2-3,TRBD1,once,CASRRTGGTDTQYF,TGTGCCAGCAGGCGGACAGGGGGCACAGATACGCAGTATTTT
TRBV19,TRBJ1-4,.,.,CASSRYRAGRGKTVF,TGTGCCAGTAGCAGATACAGGGCGGGCCGGGGAAAAACTGTTTTT
TRBV30,TRBJ2-1,.,.,CAWRDLPNEQFF,TGTGCCTGGAGGGACCTACCCAATGAGCAGTTCTTC
TRBV9,TRBJ2-1,.,once,CASSVVPNNEQFF,TGTGCCAGCAGCGTAGTGCCTAACAATGAGCAGTTCTTC
TRBV19,TRBJ2-7,TRBD2,.,CASSIGLAGGPTSYEQYF,TGTGCCAGTAGTATCGGACTAGCGGGAGGGCCGACTAGCTACGAGCAGTACTTC
TRBV11-2,TRBJ2-1,TRBD1,.,CASSLGDRVLSGEQFF,TGTGCCAGCAGCTTAGGGGACAGGGTGTTATCCGGTGAGCAGTTCTTC
TRBV6-5,TRBJ1-2,.,.,CASSRSRGEGYTF,TGTGCCAGCTCCCGGTCCAGGGGTGAAGGCTACACCTTC
TRBV9,TRBJ2-2,.,.,CASSVSPVTGELFF,TGTGCCAGCAGCGTATCCCCGGTCACCGGGGAGCTGTTTTTT
TRBV7-3,TRBJ2-7,.,.,CASSARGGNNEQYF,TGTGCCAGCAGCGCAAGAGGCGGGAATAACGAGCAGTACTTC
TRBV27,TRBJ2-2,TRBD2,.,CASLGLAGGSGELFF,TGTGCCAGCCTCGGACTAGCGGGAGGGAGCGGGGAGCTGTTTTTT
TRBV7-2,TRBJ2-1,.,few,CASSSESTLSYNEQFF,TGTGCCAGCAGCTCCGAATCAACACTCTCCTACAATGAGCAGTTCTTC
TRBV28,TRBJ2-1,TRBD2,few,CASRSPAWREVSNNEQFF,TGTGCCAGCAGATCGCCTGCGTGGCGGGAGGTCTCCAACAATGAGCAGTTCTTC